This entry is about one T cell receptor beta chain. The data belong to a study of identifying expanded T cells in peripheral blood. Clones were sequenced by immunoSEQ multiplex PCR, and TCRdb holds only the in-frame ones, with some missing. The table has 97,000 or so clones, about nine tenths seen once. What was sequenced was blood. The TCR originated in a person between 18 and 75 years old in good health.

DNA of the CDR3: TGTGCCAGCAGTTCCAAGACAGTCTATGGCTACACCTTC. This sequence encodes CASSSKTVYGYTF. This rearrangement joins TRBV6-6 to TRBJ1-2, with D maybe TRBD1 (5 bases). CDR1 is MNHNY, CDR2 SVGAGI, per germline (reference sequence). The V end lost 4 bases, the J end lost 4 bases, and 10 bases lay between the germline ends. This CDR3 is built from 13 residues.